This T cell receptor beta chain derives from a study of shared clonotypes between healthy human individuals. Study-level findings and limits: Sampling involved blood alone; tissue repertoires likely differ. Compared with clonotypes that all four donors shared, non-shared clonotypes had lower generation probabilities. In having few donors, the study represented limited genetic and exposure-history diversity.

Clones were read by immunoSEQ multiplex PCR, and TCRdb kept only the in-frame ones, dropping some. Of 2,500,000 or so clones listed, approximately 93% are singletons. Turning to this clone: As yet, its antigen is unknown.

Sequences were obtained from naive CD4+ T cells from PBMCs. Subset specified: CD45RA+ positively selected. This TCR came from a man aged 18 to 29 in good health. Some clones in this sample may be carry-over from other donors' samples.

Here the CDR3 reads CASSFLTETQYF. The CDR3, as DNA: TGTGCCAGCAGTTTTCTCACAGAGACCCAGTACTTC. V usage is TRBV28 and J usage is TRBJ2-5; D remains unclear. The V gene's germline CDR1 is MDHEN and CDR2 SYDVKM. The V end was cut by 3 bases, the J end by 4 bases, with 6 bases between. This CDR3 has 12 residues.